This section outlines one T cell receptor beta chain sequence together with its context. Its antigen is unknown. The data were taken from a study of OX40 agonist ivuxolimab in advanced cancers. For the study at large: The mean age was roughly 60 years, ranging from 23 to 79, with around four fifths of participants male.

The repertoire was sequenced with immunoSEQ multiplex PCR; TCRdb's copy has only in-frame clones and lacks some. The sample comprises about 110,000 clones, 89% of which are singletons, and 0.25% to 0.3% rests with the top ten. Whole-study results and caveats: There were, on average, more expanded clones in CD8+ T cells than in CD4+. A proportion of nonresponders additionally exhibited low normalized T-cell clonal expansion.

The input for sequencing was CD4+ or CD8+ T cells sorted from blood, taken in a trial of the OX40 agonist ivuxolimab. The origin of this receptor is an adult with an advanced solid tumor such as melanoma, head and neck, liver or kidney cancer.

The chain's CDR3 is CASTPRQGATEAFF. DNA for the CDR3: TGTGCCAGCACTCCCCGGCAGGGGGCCACTGAAGCTTTCTTT. The genes are TRBV7-2 and TRBJ1-1; 8 nucleotides match TRBD1. CDR3 length: 14 amino acids. V shed 7 bases, J shed 4 bases, and the junction held 8 bases outside the gene matches. Germline V gene lookup returns CDR1 SGHTA and CDR2 FQGNSA.